The sequence of this T cell receptor (beta chain) was determined in a study of CD8+ T cells in alopecia areata. Extraction and reverse transcription of RNA yielded cDNA as the sequencing template. TCRdb's table, derived via immunoSEQ multiplex PCR, lists solely in-frame clones and lacks some. The sample has about 180,000 clones, approximately 50% seen once. Germline CDR1 and CDR2: SGHVS and FQNEAQ. V lost 0 bases, J lost 0 bases, and 3 bases stayed unmatched. This CDR3 spans 18 amino acids. Whole-study findings and limits: Clonality exceeded that of normal scalp in lesional scalp, most notably in alopecia totalis/universalis.

Treatment reported: oral pan-JAK inhibitor, 5-10 mg twice daily. This clone was picked up a small number of times. Its antigen remains unidentified. The chain couples TRBV7-8 to TRBJ2-1; TRBD2 agrees at 12 bases. This TCR came from a human donor with alopecia areata. Specimen: CD8+ T cells sorted from blood, collected at week 52, from a patient treated with tofacitinib. CDR3 nucleotide sequence: TGTGCCAGCAGCTTAGCACTAGCGGGGGGAAGCTCCTACAATGAGCAGTTCTTC. Amino acid sequence: CASSLALAGGSSYNEQFF.